This T cell receptor (beta chain) comes out of a study of T cell responses to AZD1222 COVID-19 vaccine. Study-level results: Without day 14 samples, only post-peak T cell repertoires were studied. Regions 160-218 and 743-854 held dominance among vaccine-associated CD4 TCRs, which spanned spike.

This clone was detected only once. The antigen is unknown. Generated by immunoSEQ multiplex PCR, the TCRdb table keeps only in-frame clones and is missing some. The table includes around 100,000 clones, approximately 87% detected once. The V end was cut by 4 bases, the J end by 4 bases, with 16 bases between. The CDR3 is made up of 15 amino acids. Germline-derived CDR1 and CDR2 are LNHNV and YYDKDF (reference sequence). This receptor was obtained from an adult in good health. The chain uses TRBV15 and TRBJ1-1; D is unclear. The specimen was peripheral blood, collected on day 0 of AZD1222 vaccination. CDR3 sequence reads: CATSTAPQVGTEAFF. The CDR3, as DNA: TGTGCCACCAGCACCGCGCCCCAGGTCGGCACTGAAGCTTTCTTT. Full variable domain (rest looked up from reference TRBV15 and TRBJ1-1): DAMVIQNPRYQVTQFGKPVTLSCSQTLNHNVMYWYQQKSSQAPKLLFHYYDKDFNNEADTPDNFQSRRPNTSFCFLDIRSPGLGDTAMYLCATSTAPQVGTEAFFGQGTRLTVV.